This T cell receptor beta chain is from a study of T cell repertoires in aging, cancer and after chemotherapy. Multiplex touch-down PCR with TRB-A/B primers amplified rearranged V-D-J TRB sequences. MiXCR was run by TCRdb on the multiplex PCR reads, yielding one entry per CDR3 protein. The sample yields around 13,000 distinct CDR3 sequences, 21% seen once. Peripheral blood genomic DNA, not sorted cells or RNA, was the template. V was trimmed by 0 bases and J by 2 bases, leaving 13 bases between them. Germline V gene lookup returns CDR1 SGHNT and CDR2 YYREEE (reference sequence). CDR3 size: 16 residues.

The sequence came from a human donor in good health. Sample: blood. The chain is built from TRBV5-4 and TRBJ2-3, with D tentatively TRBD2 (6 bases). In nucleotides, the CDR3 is TGTGCCAGCAGCTTGGCCTCCAGGAGGGACACAGATACGCAGTATTTT. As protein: CASSLASRRDTDTQYF.